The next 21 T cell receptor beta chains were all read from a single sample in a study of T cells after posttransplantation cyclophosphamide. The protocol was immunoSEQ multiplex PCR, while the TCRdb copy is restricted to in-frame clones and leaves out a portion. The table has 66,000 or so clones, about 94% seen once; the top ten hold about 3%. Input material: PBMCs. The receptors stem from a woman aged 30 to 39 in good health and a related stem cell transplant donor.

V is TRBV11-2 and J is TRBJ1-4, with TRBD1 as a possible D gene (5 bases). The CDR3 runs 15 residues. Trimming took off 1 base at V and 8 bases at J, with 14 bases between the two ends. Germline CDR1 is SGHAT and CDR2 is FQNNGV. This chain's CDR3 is CASSLVPGSGEKLFF. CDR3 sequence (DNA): TGTGCCAGCAGCTTAGTACCAGGGAGTGGGGAAAAACTGTTTTTT.

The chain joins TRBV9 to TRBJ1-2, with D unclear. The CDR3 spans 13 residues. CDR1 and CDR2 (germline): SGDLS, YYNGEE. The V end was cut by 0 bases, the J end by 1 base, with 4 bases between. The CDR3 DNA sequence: TGTGCCAGCAGCGTAGTTAATAACTATGGCTACACCTTC. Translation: CASSVVNNYGYTF.

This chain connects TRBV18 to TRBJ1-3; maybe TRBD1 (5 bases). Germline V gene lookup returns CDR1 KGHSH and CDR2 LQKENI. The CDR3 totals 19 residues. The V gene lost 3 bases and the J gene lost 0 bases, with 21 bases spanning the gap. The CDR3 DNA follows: TGTGCCAGCTCACCGACAGTTCAGTTCGTAACAAACTCTGGAAACACCATATATTTT. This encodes CASSPTVQFVTNSGNTIYF.

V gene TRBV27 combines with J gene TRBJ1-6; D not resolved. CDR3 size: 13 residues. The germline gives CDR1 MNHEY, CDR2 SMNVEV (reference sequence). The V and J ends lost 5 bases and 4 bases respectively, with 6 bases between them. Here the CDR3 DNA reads TGTGCCAGCAGTGTGGAGTATAATTCACCCCTCCACTTT. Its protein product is CASSVEYNSPLHF.

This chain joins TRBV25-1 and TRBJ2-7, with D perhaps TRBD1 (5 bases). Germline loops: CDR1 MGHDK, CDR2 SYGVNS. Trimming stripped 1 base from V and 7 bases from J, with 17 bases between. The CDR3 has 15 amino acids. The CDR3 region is CASSESKIDSSEQYF. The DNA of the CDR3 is TGTGCCAGCAGTGAATCAAAGATCGACAGTTCGGAGCAGTACTTC.

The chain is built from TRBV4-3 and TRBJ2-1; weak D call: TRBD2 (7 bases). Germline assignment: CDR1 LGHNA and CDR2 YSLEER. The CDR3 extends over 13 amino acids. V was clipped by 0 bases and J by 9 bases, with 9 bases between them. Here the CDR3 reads CASSQEGGGEQFF. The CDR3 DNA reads TGCGCCAGCAGCCAAGAGGGAGGGGGTGAGCAGTTCTTC.

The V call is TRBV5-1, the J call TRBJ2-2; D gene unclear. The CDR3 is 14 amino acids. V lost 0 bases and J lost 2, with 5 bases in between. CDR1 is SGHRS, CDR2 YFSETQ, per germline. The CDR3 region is CASSLDINTGELFF. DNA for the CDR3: TGCGCCAGCAGCTTGGACATCAACACCGGGGAGCTGTTTTTT.

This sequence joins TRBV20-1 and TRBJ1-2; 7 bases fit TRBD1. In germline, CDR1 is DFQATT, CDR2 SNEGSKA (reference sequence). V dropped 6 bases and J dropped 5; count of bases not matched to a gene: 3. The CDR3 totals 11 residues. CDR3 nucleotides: TGCAGTGCGCGACAGGGTTATGGCTACACCTTC. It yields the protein CSARQGYGYTF.

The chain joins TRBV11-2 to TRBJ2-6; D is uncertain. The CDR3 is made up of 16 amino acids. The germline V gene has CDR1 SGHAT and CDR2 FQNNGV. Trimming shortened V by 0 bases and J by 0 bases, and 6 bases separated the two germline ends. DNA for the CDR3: TGTGCCAGCAGCTTAGAGGGGTTCTCTGGGGCCAACGTCCTGACTTTC. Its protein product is CASSLEGFSGANVLTF.

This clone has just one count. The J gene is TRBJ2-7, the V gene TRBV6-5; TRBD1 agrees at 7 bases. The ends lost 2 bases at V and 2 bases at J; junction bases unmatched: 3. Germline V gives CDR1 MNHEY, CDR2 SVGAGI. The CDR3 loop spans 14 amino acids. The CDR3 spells CASSYITGAYEQYF. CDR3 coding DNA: TGTGCCAGCAGTTACATAACAGGGGCCTACGAGCAGTACTTC.

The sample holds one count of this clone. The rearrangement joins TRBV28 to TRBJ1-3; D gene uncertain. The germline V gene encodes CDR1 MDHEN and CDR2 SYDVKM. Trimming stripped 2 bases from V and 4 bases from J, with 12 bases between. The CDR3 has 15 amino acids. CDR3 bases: TGTGCCAGCAGTTTACCCGCAGACCTCGGAAACACCATATATTTT. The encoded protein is CASSLPADLGNTIYF. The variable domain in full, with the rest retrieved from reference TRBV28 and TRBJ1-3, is DVKVTQSSRYLVKRTGEKVFLECVQDMDHENMFWYRQDPGLGLRLIYFSYDVKMKEKGDIPEGYSVSREKKERFSLILESASTNQTSMYLCASSLPADLGNTIYFGEGSWLTVV.

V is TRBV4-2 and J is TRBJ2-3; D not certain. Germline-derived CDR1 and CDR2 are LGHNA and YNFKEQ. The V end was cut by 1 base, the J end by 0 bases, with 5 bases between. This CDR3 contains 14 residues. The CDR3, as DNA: TGTGCCAGCAGCCAAGCAAGTAGCACAGATACGCAGTATTTT. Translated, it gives CASSQASSTDTQYF.

The CDR3 loop reads CASSPGDRVSGEQYF. As DNA, the CDR3 is TGTGCCAGCTCACCCGGGGACAGGGTGTCCGGCGAGCAGTACTTC. V gene TRBV18 combines with J gene TRBJ2-7; 9 bases line up with TRBD1. The CDR3 totals 15 residues. Germline loops: CDR1 KGHSH, CDR2 LQKENI. J was trimmed by 6 bases and V by 3 bases; bases with no gene match: 9.

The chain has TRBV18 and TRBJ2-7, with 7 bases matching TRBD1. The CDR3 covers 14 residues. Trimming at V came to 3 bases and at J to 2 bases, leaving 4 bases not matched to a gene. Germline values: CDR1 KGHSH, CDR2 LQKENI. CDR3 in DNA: TGTGCCAGCTCACCCTCGGGACAGCCCTACGAGCAGTACTTC. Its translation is CASSPSGQPYEQYF.

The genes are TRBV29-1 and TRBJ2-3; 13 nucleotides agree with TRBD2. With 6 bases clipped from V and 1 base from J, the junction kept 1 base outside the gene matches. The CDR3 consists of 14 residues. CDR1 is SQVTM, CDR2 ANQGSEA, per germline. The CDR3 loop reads CSVGLAGGTDTQYF. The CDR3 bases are TGCAGCGTCGGACTAGCGGGGGGCACAGATACGCAGTATTTT.

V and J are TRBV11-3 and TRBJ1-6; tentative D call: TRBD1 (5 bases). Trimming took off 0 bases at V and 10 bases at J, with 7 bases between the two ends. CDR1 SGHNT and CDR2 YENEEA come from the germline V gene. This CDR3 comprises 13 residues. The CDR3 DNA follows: TGTGCCAGCAGCTTAGAGGGGCACTCACCCCTCCACTTT. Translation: CASSLEGHSPLHF.

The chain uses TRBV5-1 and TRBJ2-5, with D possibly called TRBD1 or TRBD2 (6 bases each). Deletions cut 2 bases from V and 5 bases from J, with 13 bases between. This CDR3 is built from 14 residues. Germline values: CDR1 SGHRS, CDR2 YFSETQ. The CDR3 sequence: CASSFSGAGETQYF. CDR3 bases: TGCGCCAGCAGCTTTTCGGGGGCCGGGGAGACCCAGTACTTC. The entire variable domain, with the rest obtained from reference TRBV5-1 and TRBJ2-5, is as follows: KAGVTQTPRYLIKTRGQQVTLSCSPISGHRSVSWYQQTPGQGLQFLFEYFSETQRNKGNFPGRFSGRQFSNSRSEMNVSTLELGDSALYLCASSFSGAGETQYFGPGTRLLVL.

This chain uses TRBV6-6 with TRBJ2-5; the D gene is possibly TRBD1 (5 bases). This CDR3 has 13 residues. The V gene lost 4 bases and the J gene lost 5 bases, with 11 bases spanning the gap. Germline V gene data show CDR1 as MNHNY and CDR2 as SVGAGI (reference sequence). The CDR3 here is CASSFAGWETQYF. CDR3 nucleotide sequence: TGTGCCAGCAGTTTCGCAGGGTGGGAGACCCAGTACTTC.

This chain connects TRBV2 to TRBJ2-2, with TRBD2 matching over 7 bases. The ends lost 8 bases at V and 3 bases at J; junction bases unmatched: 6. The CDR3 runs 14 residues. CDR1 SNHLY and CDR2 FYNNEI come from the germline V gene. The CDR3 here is CASVLRGDTGELFF. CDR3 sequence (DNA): TGTGCCAGCGTGTTACGGGGGGACACCGGGGAGCTGTTTTTT.

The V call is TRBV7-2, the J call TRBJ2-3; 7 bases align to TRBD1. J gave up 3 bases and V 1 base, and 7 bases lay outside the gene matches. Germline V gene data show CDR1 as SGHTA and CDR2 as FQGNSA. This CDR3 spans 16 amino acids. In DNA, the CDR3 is TGTGCCAGCAGCTTAGTTTGGGACAGCAGAACAGATACGCAGTATTTT. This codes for CASSLVWDSRTDTQYF.

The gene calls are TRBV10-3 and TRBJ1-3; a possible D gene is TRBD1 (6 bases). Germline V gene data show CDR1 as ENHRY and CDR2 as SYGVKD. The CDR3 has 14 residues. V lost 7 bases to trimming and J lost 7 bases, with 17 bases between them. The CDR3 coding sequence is TGTGCCATCACCTCCCAGGGGAGGACCAACACCATATATTTT. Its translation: CAITSQGRTNTIYF.